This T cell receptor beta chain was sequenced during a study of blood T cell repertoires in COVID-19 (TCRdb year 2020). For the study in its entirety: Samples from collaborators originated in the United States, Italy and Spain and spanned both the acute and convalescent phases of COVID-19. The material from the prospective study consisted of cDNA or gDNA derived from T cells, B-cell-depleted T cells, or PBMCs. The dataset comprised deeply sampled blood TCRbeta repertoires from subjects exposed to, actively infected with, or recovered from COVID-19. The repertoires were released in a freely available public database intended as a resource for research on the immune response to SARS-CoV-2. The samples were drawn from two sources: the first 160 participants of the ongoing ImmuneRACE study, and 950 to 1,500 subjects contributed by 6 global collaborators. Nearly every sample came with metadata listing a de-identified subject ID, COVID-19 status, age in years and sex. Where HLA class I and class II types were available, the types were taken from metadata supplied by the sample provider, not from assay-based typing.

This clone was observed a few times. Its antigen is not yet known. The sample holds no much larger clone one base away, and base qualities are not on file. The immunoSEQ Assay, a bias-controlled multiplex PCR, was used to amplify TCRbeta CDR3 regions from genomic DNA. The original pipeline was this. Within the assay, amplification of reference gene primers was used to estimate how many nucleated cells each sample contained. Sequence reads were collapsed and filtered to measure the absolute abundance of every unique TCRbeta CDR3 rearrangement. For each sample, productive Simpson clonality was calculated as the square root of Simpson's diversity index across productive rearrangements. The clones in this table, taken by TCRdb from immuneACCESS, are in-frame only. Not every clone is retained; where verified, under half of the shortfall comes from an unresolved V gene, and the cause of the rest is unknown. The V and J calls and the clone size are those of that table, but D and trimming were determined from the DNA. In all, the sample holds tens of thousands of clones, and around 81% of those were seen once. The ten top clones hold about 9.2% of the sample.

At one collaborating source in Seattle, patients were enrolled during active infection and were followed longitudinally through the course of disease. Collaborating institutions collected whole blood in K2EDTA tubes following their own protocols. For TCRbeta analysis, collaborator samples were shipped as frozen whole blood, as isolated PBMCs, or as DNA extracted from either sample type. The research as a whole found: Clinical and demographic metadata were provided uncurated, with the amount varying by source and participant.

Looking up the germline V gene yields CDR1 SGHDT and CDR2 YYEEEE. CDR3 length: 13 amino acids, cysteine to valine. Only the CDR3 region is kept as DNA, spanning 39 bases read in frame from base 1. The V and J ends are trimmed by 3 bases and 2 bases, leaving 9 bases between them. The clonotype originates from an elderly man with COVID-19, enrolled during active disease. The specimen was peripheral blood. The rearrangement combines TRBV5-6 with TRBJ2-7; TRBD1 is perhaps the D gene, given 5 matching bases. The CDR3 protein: CASSWGRAYEQYV. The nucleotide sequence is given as TGTGCCAGCAGCTGGGGCAGGGCCTACGAGCAGTACGTC.